This TCR beta chain was documented in a study of T cells in Graves' hyperthyroidism and ophthalmopathy. Study-level background: Peripheral blood was drawn at first diagnosis, prior to all treatment.

Diagnoses were made from clinical symptoms, serum measures (thyroxine and TRAb), thyroid ultrasound and orbital computed tomography. The investigators amplified TCR beta CDR3 regions from RNA transcripts. Initially, a first-round RT-PCR of the TCR CDR3 employed the HTBI primer set. TCRdb fed the multiplex PCR reads into MiXCR, producing one record per CDR3 protein. The data contain more than 450,000 distinct CDR3 sequences, 14% of them singletons. Germline CDR1 is KGHDR and CDR2 is SFDVKD. This CDR3 is 12 amino acids long. V was cut by 8 bases and J by 7 bases, with 13 bases left in between. The specimen was blood. This sequence was found in a woman aged 40 to 55 with Graves' hyperthyroidism. The J gene is TRBJ1-1, the V gene TRBV24-1; possible D gene TRBD1, 5 bases. Written as DNA, the CDR3 is TGTGCCACCACGGGGGAACTGGGTGAAGCTTTCTTT. This sequence encodes CATTGELGEAFF.